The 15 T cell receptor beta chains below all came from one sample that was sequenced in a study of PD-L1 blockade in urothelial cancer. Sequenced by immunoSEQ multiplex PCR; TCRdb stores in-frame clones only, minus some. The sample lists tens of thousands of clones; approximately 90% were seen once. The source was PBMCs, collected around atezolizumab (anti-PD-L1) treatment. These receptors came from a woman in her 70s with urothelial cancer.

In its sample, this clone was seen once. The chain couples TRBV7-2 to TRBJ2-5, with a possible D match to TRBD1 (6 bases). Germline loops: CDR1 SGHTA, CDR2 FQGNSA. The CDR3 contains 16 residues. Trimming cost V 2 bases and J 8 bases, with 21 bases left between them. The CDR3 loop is CASSLITGWAQNTQYF. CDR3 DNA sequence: TGTGCCAGCAGCTTAATAACAGGGTGGGCCCAGAATACCCAGTACTTC.

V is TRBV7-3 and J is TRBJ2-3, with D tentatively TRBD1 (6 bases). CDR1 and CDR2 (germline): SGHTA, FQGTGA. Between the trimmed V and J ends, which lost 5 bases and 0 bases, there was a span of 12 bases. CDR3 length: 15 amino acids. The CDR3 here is CASSPVQGSTDTQYF. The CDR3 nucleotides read TGTGCCAGCAGCCCGGTACAGGGAAGCACAGATACGCAGTATTTT.

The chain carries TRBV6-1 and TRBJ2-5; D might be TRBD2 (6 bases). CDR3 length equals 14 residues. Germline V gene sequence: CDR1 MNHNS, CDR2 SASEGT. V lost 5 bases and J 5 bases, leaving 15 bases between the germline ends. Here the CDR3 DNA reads TGTGCCAGCAGTTCCAGGGACTGGCGGGAGACCCAGTACTTC. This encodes CASSSRDWRETQYF.

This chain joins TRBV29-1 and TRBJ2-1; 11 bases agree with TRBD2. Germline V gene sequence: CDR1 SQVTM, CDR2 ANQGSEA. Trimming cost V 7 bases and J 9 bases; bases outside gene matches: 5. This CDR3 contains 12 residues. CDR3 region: CSGHSGRVEQFF. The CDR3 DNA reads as TGCAGCGGTCATAGCGGGAGGGTTGAGCAGTTCTTC.

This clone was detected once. CDR3 residues: CASSMGQWTYNTEAFF. DNA for the CDR3: TGCGCCAGCAGCATGGGACAGTGGACATACAACACTGAAGCTTTCTTT. V and J are TRBV5-1 and TRBJ1-1; 7 nucleotides align to TRBD1. J lost 2 bases, V lost 4 bases, and 11 bases had no gene match. This CDR3 contains 16 residues. The germline V gene encodes CDR1 SGHRS and CDR2 YFSETQ. The variable domain in full, with the rest retrieved from reference TRBV5-1 and TRBJ1-1, is KAGVTQTPRYLIKTRGQQVTLSCSPISGHRSVSWYQQTPGQGLQFLFEYFSETQRNKGNFPGRFSGRQFSNSRSEMNVSTLELGDSALYLCASSMGQWTYNTEAFFGQGTRLTVV.

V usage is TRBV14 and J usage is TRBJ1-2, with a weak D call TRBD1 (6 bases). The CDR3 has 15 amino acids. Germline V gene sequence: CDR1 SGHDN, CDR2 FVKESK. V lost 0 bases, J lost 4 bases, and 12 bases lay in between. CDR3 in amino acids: CASSQDKSGVYGYTF. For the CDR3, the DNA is TGTGCCAGCAGCCAAGATAAGTCAGGGGTCTATGGCTACACCTTC. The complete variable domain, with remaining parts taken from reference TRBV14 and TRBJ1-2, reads EAGVTQFPSHSVIEKGQTVTLRCDPISGHDNLYWYRRVMGKEIKFLLHFVKESKQDESGMPNNRFLAERTGGTYSTLKVQPAELEDSGVYFCASSQDKSGVYGYTFGSGTRLTVV.

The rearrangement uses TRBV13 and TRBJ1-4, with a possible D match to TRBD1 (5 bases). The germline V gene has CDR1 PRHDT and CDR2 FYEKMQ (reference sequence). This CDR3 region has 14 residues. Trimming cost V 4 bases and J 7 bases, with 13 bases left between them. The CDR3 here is CASSSGSRGEKLFF. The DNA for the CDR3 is TGTGCCAGCAGCTCAGGGAGTCGGGGTGAAAAACTGTTTTTT.

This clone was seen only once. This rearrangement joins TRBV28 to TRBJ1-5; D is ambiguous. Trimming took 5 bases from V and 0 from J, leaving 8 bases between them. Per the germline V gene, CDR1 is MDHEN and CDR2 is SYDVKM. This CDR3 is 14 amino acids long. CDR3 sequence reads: CASSLRISNQPQHF. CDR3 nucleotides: TGTGCCAGCAGTCTTAGAATTAGCAATCAGCCCCAGCATTTT.

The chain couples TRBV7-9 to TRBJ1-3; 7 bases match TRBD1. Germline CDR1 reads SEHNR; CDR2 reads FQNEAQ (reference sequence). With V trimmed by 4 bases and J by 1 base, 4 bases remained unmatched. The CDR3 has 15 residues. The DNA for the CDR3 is TGTGCCAGCAGCTCCGGACAGGTTTCTGGAAACACCATATATTTT. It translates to CASSSGQVSGNTIYF.

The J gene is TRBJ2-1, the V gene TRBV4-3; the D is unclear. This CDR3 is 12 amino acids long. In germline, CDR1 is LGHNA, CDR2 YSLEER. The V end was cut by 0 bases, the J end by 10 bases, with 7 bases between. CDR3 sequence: CASSQDQAEQFF. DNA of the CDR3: TGCGCCAGCAGCCAAGATCAGGCAGAGCAGTTCTTC.

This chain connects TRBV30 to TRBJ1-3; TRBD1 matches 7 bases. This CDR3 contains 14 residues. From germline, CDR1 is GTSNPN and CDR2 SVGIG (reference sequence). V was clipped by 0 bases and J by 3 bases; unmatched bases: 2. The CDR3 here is CAWSVPGGGNTIYF. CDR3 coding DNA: TGTGCCTGGAGTGTACCAGGGGGTGGAAACACCATATATTTT. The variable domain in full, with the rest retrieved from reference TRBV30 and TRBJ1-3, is SQTIHQWPATLVQPVGSPLSLECTVEGTSNPNLYWYRQAAGRGLQLLFYSVGIGQISSEVPQNLSASRPQDRQFILSSKKLLLSDSGFYLCAWSVPGGGNTIYFGEGSWLTVV.

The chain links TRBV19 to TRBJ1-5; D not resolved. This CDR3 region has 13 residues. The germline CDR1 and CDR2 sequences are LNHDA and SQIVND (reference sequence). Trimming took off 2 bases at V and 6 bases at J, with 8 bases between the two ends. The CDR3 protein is CASSIQAAQPQHF. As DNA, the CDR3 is TGTGCCAGTAGTATACAGGCAGCTCAGCCCCAGCATTTT.

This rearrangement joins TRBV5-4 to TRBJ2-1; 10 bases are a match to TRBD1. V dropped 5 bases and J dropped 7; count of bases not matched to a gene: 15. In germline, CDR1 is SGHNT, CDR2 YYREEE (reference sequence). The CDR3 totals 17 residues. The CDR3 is CASSSPLGQGVGNEQFF. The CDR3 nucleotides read TGTGCCAGCAGTTCTCCCTTAGGACAGGGGGTTGGAAATGAGCAGTTCTTC.

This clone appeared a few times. The CDR3 sequence is CASSQDGGGALVELFF. In nucleotides, the CDR3 is TGCGCCAGCAGCCAAGATGGGGGAGGGGCGTTGGTAGAACTGTTTTTT. V and J are TRBV4-1 and TRBJ1-4; the D gene is possibly TRBD1 (5 bases). This CDR3 has 16 amino acids. Trimming stripped 0 bases from V and 12 bases from J, with 20 bases between. CDR1 is MGHRA, CDR2 YSYEKL, per germline.

DNA of the CDR3: TGCGCCAGCAGGGGGCAGGGTCAGAACACTGAAGCTTTCTTT. Translation: CASRGQGQNTEAFF. The chain links TRBV5-1 to TRBJ1-1; tentative D call: TRBD1 (5 bases). The CDR3 is 14 residues long. Germline CDR1 and CDR2: SGHRS and YFSETQ. V gave up 5 bases and J gave up 1 base, with 12 bases separating them.